This T cell receptor (beta chain) was profiled in a study of T cell responses to AZD1222 COVID-19 vaccine. CDR3 size: 13 residues. The V end was cut by 4 bases, the J end by 3 bases, with 9 bases between. Germline lookup yields CDR1 SNHLY and CDR2 FYNNEI. To note about this clone: Its specificity is unknown.

Notes on the study in general: Targets within unmutated variant regions were reportedly found for nearly half of spike-specific TCRs. Rises in breadth and depth of Spike-specific TCRs came after two AZD1222 doses. Among AZD1222 vaccinees, only six or seven were seropositive at baseline.

Sequencing was performed with immunoSEQ multiplex PCR; in TCRdb, only in-frame clones are kept and a portion is missing. The data contain roughly 200,000 clones, roughly 93% of them seen just once; the ten biggest clones take up around 0.98%. The sequence was obtained from an adult who received the MenACWY meningococcal vaccine as a control. This sample comprised peripheral blood, obtained 28 days after the second dose of the MenACWY control vaccine. J is TRBJ1-2 and V is TRBV2; D gene ambiguous. In nucleotides, the CDR3 is TGTGCCAGCAGTGCGAAAGGTTACTATGGCTACACCTTC. It yields the protein CASSAKGYYGYTF.